The rows below give T cell receptor beta chains drawn from one sample of a study of control samples from healthy donors and cancer patients. Method: immunoSEQ multiplex PCR; TCRdb's copy keeps in-frame clones and lacks some. The sample gives about 150,000 clones, around 96% of which show up once; 5% to 6.5% is in the top ten. The sequenced sample was blood. The source of these receptors is a man between 35 and 55 years old in good health. CDR3s include the opening cysteine and the closing phenylalanine or tryptophan. D genes are given only for firm matches. Not every row has a clone size; where given, it reads once, few, many or a size class.

DNA: TGCGCCAGCAGCCAAGACGCTGGCGGGGGGGCCCTTGAGCAGTTCTTC; CDR3: CASSQDAGGGALEQFF; size: -; length: 16; V: TRBV4-3; D: TRBD2; J: TRBJ2-1
DNA: TGTGCCAGCAGCAACGGGGTTTTTCGATCCGGGGAGCTGTTTTTT; CDR3: CASSNGVFRSGELFF; size: once; length: 15; V: TRBV21-1; D: -; J: TRBJ2-2
DNA: TGTGCCAGCAGCCTAAGGCCACAAAATGAAGCTTTCTTT; CDR3: CASSLRPQNEAFF; size: -; length: 13; V: TRBV3-1/TRBV3-2; D: -; J: TRBJ1-1
DNA: TGTGCCAGTAAAGAGGCAAACTATGGGGATTCACCCCTCCACTTT; CDR3: CASKEANYGDSPLHF; size: -; length: 15; V: TRBV19; D: -; J: TRBJ1-6
DNA: TGTGCCAGCAGTATTCAACAGGGGAACACTGAAGCTTTCTTT; CDR3: CASSIQQGNTEAFF; size: -; length: 14; V: TRBV28; D: -; J: TRBJ1-1
DNA: TGTGCCAGCAGCCCCGGGGGGCTGGAGACAGATACGCAGTATTTT; CDR3: CASSPGGLETDTQYF; size: -; length: 15; V: TRBV5-4; D: -; J: TRBJ2-3
DNA: TGTGCCAGCAGCCAAGATTATGGGGGAGGAAACACCATATATTTT; CDR3: CASSQDYGGGNTIYF; size: -; length: 15; V: TRBV14; D: -; J: TRBJ1-3
DNA: TGTGCCAGCAGCTATGGGGGGGCCGGAGGGACAGATACGCAGTATTTT; CDR3: CASSYGGAGGTDTQYF; size: -; length: 16; V: TRBV7-2; D: -; J: TRBJ2-3
DNA: TGCGCCAGCAGTGACGGAAGGGTTGGCAATCAGCCCCAGCATTTT; CDR3: CASSDGRVGNQPQHF; size: -; length: 15; V: TRBV10-2; D: -; J: TRBJ1-5
DNA: TGTGCCAGCAGTTTACAAGGAAATTCACCCCTCCACTTT; CDR3: CASSLQGNSPLHF; size: -; length: 13; V: TRBV27; D: -; J: TRBJ1-6
DNA: TGTGCCAGCAGCTTGACGGCAGTCTCCAACTATGGCTACACCTTC; CDR3: CASSLTAVSNYGYTF; size: -; length: 15; V: TRBV5-5; D: -; J: TRBJ1-2
DNA: TGTGCCACACTACAGGGAGGGGGAACTGAAGCTTTCTTT; CDR3: CATLQGGGTEAFF; size: -; length: 13; V: TRBV19; D: -; J: TRBJ1-1
DNA: TGTGCCACCAGTGATTGGACTAGCGGGGGAGAGACCCAGTACTTC; CDR3: CATSDWTSGGETQYF; size: -; length: 15; V: TRBV24-1; D: TRBD2; J: TRBJ2-5
DNA: TGTGCCAGCTACCGGGGGATGTGGAACACTGAAGCTTTCTTT; CDR3: CASYRGMWNTEAFF; size: -; length: 14; V: TRBV28; D: -; J: TRBJ1-1
DNA: TGTGCCAGCAGCGTAGCCCATTATGGCTACACCTTC; CDR3: CASSVAHYGYTF; size: -; length: 12; V: TRBV9; D: -; J: TRBJ1-2
DNA: TGCAGCGTTGAAGACGGTGAGGGGACGCCCGCGGGATTC; CDR3: CSVEDGEGTPAGF; size: -; length: 13; V: TRBV29-1; D: -; J: TRBJ1-2
DNA: TGTGCCAGCAGCCCTACGGCAGGCGGGAGCACCGGGGAGCTGTTTTTT; CDR3: CASSPTAGGSTGELFF; size: -; length: 16; V: TRBV9; D: TRBD2; J: TRBJ2-2
DNA: TGCGCCAGCAGCTTGGTGCCGCCCACCGCTAGCGGGGTGAAGACCCAGTACTTC; CDR3: CASSLVPPTASGVKTQYF; size: -; length: 18; V: TRBV5-1; D: TRBD2; J: TRBJ2-5
DNA: TGTGCCAGCACCAAAGTAACCGGCGAGCAGTACTTC; CDR3: CASTKVTGEQYF; size: few; length: 12; V: TRBV6-5; D: -; J: TRBJ2-7
DNA: TGTGCCAGTAGTATAGTCACCGGGACAAATAATTCACCCCTCCACTTT; CDR3: CASSIVTGTNNSPLHF; size: -; length: 16; V: TRBV19; D: -; J: TRBJ1-6
DNA: TGTGCCAGCAGGGAGTGGGGGTTGAACACTGAAGCTTTCTTT; CDR3: CASREWGLNTEAFF; size: once; length: 14; V: TRBV5-6; D: -; J: TRBJ1-1
DNA: TGTGCCAGCAGCTTTTGGAGGAACGAGCAGTACTTC; CDR3: CASSFWRNEQYF; size: -; length: 12; V: TRBV11-2; D: -; J: TRBJ2-7
DNA: TGTGCCAGCAGCTTCGGACAGGGCGTTAAGCAGTACTTC; CDR3: CASSFGQGVKQYF; size: -; length: 13; V: TRBV12-3/TRBV12-4; D: TRBD1; J: TRBJ2-7
DNA: TGTGCCAGCAGCTTAAGGTTAGCTAGGGCAGATACGCAGTATTTT; CDR3: CASSLRLARADTQYF; size: -; length: 15; V: TRBV7-2; D: -; J: TRBJ2-3
DNA: TGTGCCAGCAGCCAGGACCCTTCCGGGGGGACCACAGATACGCAGTATTTT; CDR3: CASSQDPSGGTTDTQYF; size: few; length: 17; V: TRBV3-1/TRBV3-2; D: TRBD2; J: TRBJ2-3
DNA: TGTGCCAGCAGCCCTAGCGGGGGGGCAAGAGTGCCCGATGAGCAGTTCTTC; CDR3: CASSPSGGARVPDEQFF; size: -; length: 17; V: TRBV9; D: TRBD2; J: TRBJ2-1
DNA: TGTGCCAGCAGTTTCATCATGCGGGGGGCGAGGTATGGCTACACCTTC; CDR3: CASSFIMRGARYGYTF; size: -; length: 16; V: TRBV28; D: -; J: TRBJ1-2
DNA: TGTGCCAGCAGCGTAAGCGGAAACACCGGGGAGCTGTTTTTT; CDR3: CASSVSGNTGELFF; size: once; length: 14; V: TRBV9; D: -; J: TRBJ2-2
DNA: TGTGCCAGTCGTGAGAGGGGTATTATCCTCTATCAGCCCCAGCATTTT; CDR3: CASRERGIILYQPQHF; size: -; length: 16; V: TRBV19; D: -; J: TRBJ1-5
DNA: TGTGCCAGTAGTATTCCTAGGGGAACTACTGAAGCTTTCTTT; CDR3: CASSIPRGTTEAFF; size: -; length: 14; V: TRBV19; D: -; J: TRBJ1-1
DNA: TGTGCCAGCAGCCAGGGGACGGCCGCTCTATTGGGTGGCTACACCTTC; CDR3: CASSQGTAALLGGYTF; size: -; length: 16; V: TRBV5-6; D: -; J: TRBJ1-2
DNA: TGTGCCAGCAGCCGCCCCCGGGACAGGGGTCTACCTGAAGCTTTCTTT; CDR3: CASSRPRDRGLPEAFF; size: -; length: 16; V: TRBV6-2/TRBV6-3; D: TRBD1; J: TRBJ1-1
DNA: TGTGCCAGCAGTTTAGTTATGAATTCACCCCTCCACTTT; CDR3: CASSLVMNSPLHF; size: -; length: 13; V: TRBV27; D: -; J: TRBJ1-6
DNA: TGTGCCAGCAGTTTAGCAGCAAACTACGAGCAGTACTTC; CDR3: CASSLAANYEQYF; size: few; length: 13; V: TRBV28; D: -; J: TRBJ2-7
DNA: TGTGCCAGCACCTCCCAAGGACAGGGGTCCGATACGCAGTATTTT; CDR3: CASTSQGQGSDTQYF; size: -; length: 15; V: TRBV2; D: TRBD1; J: TRBJ2-3
DNA: TGTGCCAGTAATCTGCGGGGGGGTGAGCAGTTCTTC; CDR3: CASNLRGGEQFF; size: -; length: 12; V: TRBV19; D: TRBD2; J: TRBJ2-1
DNA: TGTGCCAGCAGTGAATTCAGCAATCAGCCCCAGCATTTT; CDR3: CASSEFSNQPQHF; size: -; length: 13; V: TRBV6-1; D: -; J: TRBJ1-5
DNA: TGTGCCAGCAGCCCCAATATGGGCACTGAAGCTTTCTTT; CDR3: CASSPNMGTEAFF; size: -; length: 13; V: TRBV3-1/TRBV3-2; D: -; J: TRBJ1-1
DNA: TGTGCCAGCAGCGGCCCTAGCGGGGGAACGAACACCGGGGAGCTGTTTTTT; CDR3: CASSGPSGGTNTGELFF; size: -; length: 17; V: TRBV9; D: TRBD2; J: TRBJ2-2
DNA: TGTGCCAGTGGACGGGCCGGAGCTTTCTTT; CDR3: CASGRAGAFF; size: -; length: 10; V: TRBV19; D: -; J: TRBJ1-1
DNA: TGTGCCAGCAGAACCCCGGTCAGGGGGTTAGCCAAAAACATTCAGTACTTC; CDR3: CASRTPVRGLAKNIQYF; size: -; length: 17; V: TRBV6-4; D: TRBD1; J: TRBJ2-4
DNA: TGTGCCAGCGGGCTAAGGGAGGGTGGCTACACCTTC; CDR3: CASGLREGGYTF; size: -; length: 12; V: TRBV2; D: -; J: TRBJ1-2
DNA: TGTGCCAGCAGTCGGGACAGTAACTATGGCTACACCTTC; CDR3: CASSRDSNYGYTF; size: once; length: 13; V: TRBV6-2/TRBV6-3; D: TRBD1; J: TRBJ1-2
DNA: TGTGCCAGCAGTCGTCCGGGACAGGGACGGGGCTACACCTTC; CDR3: CASSRPGQGRGYTF; size: -; length: 14; V: TRBV28; D: TRBD1; J: TRBJ1-2
DNA: TGTGCCAGTAGTACAGGGAAGACAACTAATGAAAAACTGTTTTTT; CDR3: CASSTGKTTNEKLFF; size: once; length: 15; V: TRBV19; D: -; J: TRBJ1-4
DNA: TGCGCCAGCAGCTCGAACGACCGCAGCAATCAGCCCCAGCATTTT; CDR3: CASSSNDRSNQPQHF; size: -; length: 15; V: TRBV5-1; D: -; J: TRBJ1-5
DNA: TGTGCCATCCCGGGGACAGGGATGGACTTAACTTTT; CDR3: CAIPGTGMDLTF; size: -; length: 12; V: TRBV6-6; D: TRBD1; J: TRBJ1-5
DNA: TGCGCCAGCAGCTTGGGACAGGGTCAGGCGAACACTGAAGCTTTCTTT; CDR3: CASSLGQGQANTEAFF; size: -; length: 16; V: TRBV5-1; D: TRBD1; J: TRBJ1-1
DNA: TGTGCCAGCTCGAAGCCAAGGGGGAGCAAATACGAGCAGTACTTC; CDR3: CASSKPRGSKYEQYF; size: -; length: 15; V: TRBV27; D: -; J: TRBJ2-7
DNA: TGTGCCAGCAGTTTCTCACAGGGGGCGAGGGCCTACAATGAGCAGTTCTTC; CDR3: CASSFSQGARAYNEQFF; size: -; length: 17; V: TRBV27; D: TRBD1; J: TRBJ2-1
DNA: TGTGCCAGCAGTTGGAGTACGGGAAACTATGGCTACACCTTC; CDR3: CASSWSTGNYGYTF; size: -; length: 14; V: TRBV6-5; D: -; J: TRBJ1-2
DNA: TGCGCCAGCAGCCAAGATGAACGGGAGGGTTCACCCCTCCACTTT; CDR3: CASSQDEREGSPLHF; size: -; length: 15; V: TRBV4-3; D: -; J: TRBJ1-6
DNA: TGTGCCAGCAGTGACGACAGGGGCTCCTACAATGAGCAGTTCTTC; CDR3: CASSDDRGSYNEQFF; size: -; length: 15; V: TRBV6-4; D: TRBD1; J: TRBJ2-1